The TCR beta chain described here comes from a study of shared clonotypes between healthy human individuals. Clones were sequenced by immunoSEQ multiplex PCR, and TCRdb holds only the in-frame ones, with some missing. Of roughly 650,000 clones in the sample, more than 95% were seen once. This TCR was sampled from a woman aged 30 to 39 in good health. Specimen: naive CD4+ T cells sorted from blood. Subset denoted: CD45RA+ positively selected.

The CDR3 loop is CASSLAPSGVLYEQYF. The CDR3 bases are TGTGCCAGCAGCTTGGCCCCTAGCGGGGTCCTCTACGAGCAGTACTTC. The chain carries TRBV5-6 and TRBJ2-7, with 9 bases fitting TRBD2. Germline V CDR1 and CDR2: SGHDT, YYEEEE. This CDR3 has 16 residues. The junction had 7 bases not matched to a gene; V was cut back by 0 bases and J by 3 bases. Together with reference TRBV5-6 and TRBJ2-7, the CDR3 gives the full variable domain: DAGVTQSPTHLIKTRGQQVTLRCSPKSGHDTVSWYQQALGQGPQFIFQYYEEEERQRGNFPDRFSGHQFPNYSSELNVNALLLGDSALYLCASSLAPSGVLYEQYFGPGTRLTVT.